The 32 T cell receptor beta chains in this list originate from one sample, sequenced in a study of cytomegalovirus exposure and HLA in healthy donors. Profiled with immunoSEQ multiplex PCR; TCRdb holds only in-frame clones, not every one. Of approximately 270,000 clones listed, around 90% were seen once; the top ten hold under 0.4%. The specimen sequenced was PBMCs. These receptor sequences come from a woman aged 18-35 years in good health and CMV-seronegative.

V usage is TRBV28 and J usage is TRBJ1-5; TRBD1 aligns across 7 bases. This CDR3 is 15 amino acids long. Germline CDR1 is MDHEN and CDR2 is SYDVKM. V dropped 5 bases and J dropped 1; count of bases not matched to a gene: 5. The CDR3 loop reads CASSPGQASNQPQHF. The CDR3 DNA follows: TGTGCCAGCAGTCCCGGACAGGCGAGCAATCAGCCCCAGCATTTT.

The CDR3: CASSQTGLAKNIQYF. DNA for the CDR3: TGTGCCAGCAGTCAGACAGGGCTAGCCAAAAACATTCAGTACTTC. The chain couples TRBV28 to TRBJ2-4; TRBD1 agrees at 7 bases. Germline V lookup: CDR1 MDHEN, CDR2 SYDVKM. V lost 5 bases and J lost 0; bases outside the gene matches: 4. The CDR3 loop spans 15 amino acids.

CDR3 in amino acids: CASGGQGSYNEQFF. The CDR3 nucleotides are TGTGCCAGCGGGGGACAGGGGTCCTACAATGAGCAGTTCTTC. The genes are TRBV6-5 and TRBJ2-1, with 10 bases lining up with TRBD1. Trimming took 8 bases from V and 1 from J; bases not matched to a gene: 2. The CDR3 covers 14 residues. Germline V gene data show CDR1 as MNHEY and CDR2 as SVGAGI.

The chain couples TRBV7-9 to TRBJ2-1; a weak D match, TRBD2 (5 bases). Per the germline V gene, CDR1 is SEHNR and CDR2 is FQNEAQ (reference sequence). Trimming removed 3 bases at V and 7 bases at J, with 10 bases between. The length of the CDR3 is 13 residues. The CDR3 DNA sequence: TGTGCCAGCAGCTTGATTAGCGAGAATGAGCAGTTCTTC. This sequence encodes CASSLISENEQFF.

V usage is TRBV4-1 and J usage is TRBJ1-5, with D maybe TRBD1 (6 bases). This CDR3 has 16 residues. From germline, CDR1 is MGHRA and CDR2 YSYEKL. V lost 1 base and J lost 0, with 10 bases in between. CDR3 loop: CASSQGTVISNQPQHF. As DNA, the CDR3 is TGCGCCAGCAGCCAAGGGACAGTTATTAGCAATCAGCCCCAGCATTTT.

The chain is built from TRBV18 and TRBJ2-5; D ambiguous. The CDR3 covers 12 residues. CDR1 and CDR2 (germline): KGHSH, LQKENI. Deletions cut 0 bases from V and 5 bases from J, with 4 bases between. In nucleotides, the CDR3 is TGTGCCAGCTCACCACCGTCGGAGACCCAGTACTTC. Its translation is CASSPPSETQYF.

This clone was picked up a small number of times. V gene TRBV5-8 combines with J gene TRBJ1-2; maybe TRBD1 (5 bases). The V gene lost 0 bases and the J gene lost 5 bases, with 14 bases spanning the gap. Germline CDR1 SGHTS, CDR2 YDEGEE. The CDR3 runs 15 residues. This CDR3 reads CASSLATAGLYGYTF. The CDR3 nucleotides are TGTGCCAGCAGCTTGGCCACCGCAGGGCTTTATGGCTACACCTTC.

The genes are TRBV7-9 and TRBJ1-3, with 10 bases fitting TRBD1. The germline gives CDR1 SEHNR, CDR2 FQNEAQ (reference sequence). V lost 5 bases and J lost 1; bases outside the gene matches: 8. The CDR3 covers 17 residues. In DNA, the CDR3 is TGTGCCAGCAGCCCTCCCGGGACAGGGGTGTCTGGAAACACCATATATTTT. This codes for CASSPPGTGVSGNTIYF. Variable domain in full (rest from reference TRBV7-9 and TRBJ1-3): DTGVSQNPRHKITKRGQNVTFRCDPISEHNRLYWYRQTLGQGPEFLTYFQNEAQLEKSRLLSDRFSAERPKGSFSTLEIQRTEQGDSAMYLCASSPPGTGVSGNTIYFGEGSWLTVV.

This rearrangement joins TRBV6-5 to TRBJ1-2; TRBD1 agrees at 7 bases. J gave up 6 bases and V 1 base, and 2 bases lay outside the gene matches. CDR3 size: 13 residues. The germline V gene encodes CDR1 MNHEY and CDR2 SVGAGI. This CDR3 reads CASSYYRGDGYTF. CDR3 sequence (DNA): TGTGCCAGCAGTTACTACAGGGGCGATGGCTACACCTTC.

The chain is built from TRBV28 and TRBJ2-5; 9 bases are a match to TRBD2. The CDR3 has 17 residues. Germline trimming cut 6 bases from V and 4 bases from J; bases unmatched to any gene: 15. CDR1 is MDHEN, CDR2 SYDVKM, per germline. The CDR3 nucleotides read TGTGCCAGCAGCCCCCGGGGCGGGGGGGTCGCGGGAGAGACCCAGTACTTC. Amino acids: CASSPRGGGVAGETQYF.

The chain employs TRBV28 and TRBJ2-1, with a possible D match to TRBD2 (6 bases). Germline V gene sequence: CDR1 MDHEN, CDR2 SYDVKM. The CDR3 extends over 13 amino acids. V was cut by 6 bases and J by 5 bases, with 11 bases left in between. The CDR3: CASSLGLDNEQFF. The CDR3 DNA reads as TGTGCCAGCAGCTTGGGACTTGACAATGAGCAGTTCTTC.

The rearrangement uses TRBV5-1 and TRBJ1-1, with TRBD1 matching over 7 bases. V was clipped by 4 bases and J by 7 bases; unmatched bases: 10. CDR3 length: 14 residues. Per the germline V gene, CDR1 is SGHRS and CDR2 is YFSETQ. CDR3 nucleotide sequence: TGCGCCAGCAGCCGATACAGGGGATTGAGTGAAGCTTTCTTT. Encoded protein: CASSRYRGLSEAFF.

This chain connects TRBV6-4 to TRBJ1-2, with no clear D. The V gene lost 5 bases and the J gene lost 5 bases, with 21 bases spanning the gap. In germline, CDR1 is MRHNA, CDR2 SNTAGT. The CDR3 runs 16 residues. The CDR3 sequence is CASSRSPDSSGYGYTF. CDR3 nucleotides: TGTGCCAGCAGTCGGAGTCCGGACTCGAGCGGGTATGGCTACACCTTC.

The chain is built from TRBV28 and TRBJ2-6; D might be TRBD2 (5 bases). This CDR3 region has 16 residues. CDR1 and CDR2 from the germline V gene are MDHEN and SYDVKM. V dropped 5 bases and J dropped 1 base, with 12 bases sitting between them. CDR3 protein: CASSPPGYSGANVLTF. The CDR3 nucleotides read TGTGCCAGCAGTCCTCCGGGGTATTCTGGGGCCAACGTCCTGACTTTC.

J is TRBJ1-5 and V is TRBV2; TRBD1 matches at 11 bases. Germline V lookup: CDR1 SNHLY, CDR2 FYNNEI. V lost 4 bases and J lost 0; bases outside the gene matches: 20. The CDR3 covers 22 residues. The CDR3, as DNA: TGTGCCAGCAGTGGGGTGGGACAGGGGGATAAAGGGGCCTATATTAGCAATCAGCCCCAGCATTTT. It translates to CASSGVGQGDKGAYISNQPQHF.

This chain connects TRBV5-1 to TRBJ2-1; D may be TRBD1 (6 bases). Germline V CDR1 and CDR2: SGHRS, YFSETQ. The CDR3 has 15 residues. V was cut by 5 bases and J by 0 bases, with 12 bases left in between. This CDR3 is CASRGRDTSYNEQFF. The CDR3 DNA sequence: TGCGCCAGCAGGGGTAGGGACACCTCCTACAATGAGCAGTTCTTC.

V gene TRBV2 combines with J gene TRBJ1-6; possible D gene TRBD1, 5 bases. V was shortened by 5 bases and J by 7 bases, with 12 bases between the two germline ends. Germline CDR1 reads SNHLY; CDR2 reads FYNNEI. The CDR3 length is 14 residues. CDR3 loop: CASSYSQGNSPLHF. DNA for the CDR3: TGTGCCAGCAGTTACTCCCAGGGAAATTCACCCCTCCACTTT.

This chain joins TRBV4-3 and TRBJ2-1; 9 bases match TRBD1. V gave up 6 bases and J gave up 1 base; unmatched junction bases: 4. This CDR3 has 15 residues. CDR1 LGHNA and CDR2 YSLEER come from the germline V gene. The CDR3 sequence is CASSTDRGSYNEQFF. CDR3 DNA: TGCGCCAGCAGTACCGACAGGGGGTCCTACAATGAGCAGTTCTTC.

The V gene is TRBV30, the J gene TRBJ1-5, with D unresolved. V was cut by 2 bases and J by 5 bases, with 7 bases left in between. Germline CDR1 and CDR2: GTSNPN and SVGIG (reference sequence). The CDR3 loop spans 12 amino acids. The CDR3 bases are TGTGCCTGGAGTAGAGGGTATCAGCCCCAGCATTTT. It yields the protein CAWSRGYQPQHF. Together with reference TRBV30 and TRBJ1-5, the CDR3 gives the full variable domain: SQTIHQWPATLVQPVGSPLSLECTVEGTSNPNLYWYRQAAGRGLQLLFYSVGIGQISSEVPQNLSASRPQDRQFILSSKKLLLSDSGFYLCAWSRGYQPQHFGDGTRLSIL.

The chain recombines TRBV5-1 with TRBJ2-3, with D uncertain. The CDR3 spans 12 residues. Trimming pared 0 bases from V and 10 bases from J, leaving 9 bases between. CDR1 and CDR2 from the germline V gene are SGHRS and YFSETQ. In DNA form, the CDR3 reads TGCGCCAGCAGCTTGGTCACTGGGCCGCAGTATTTT. Protein sequence: CASSLVTGPQYF.

The chain has TRBV6-5 and TRBJ2-2; D remains unclear. Trimming cost V 8 bases and J 6 bases, with 10 bases left between them. The CDR3 has 12 amino acids. CDR1 MNHEY and CDR2 SVGAGI come from the germline V gene. CDR3 bases: TGTGCCAGCCGCGCACTCGCCGGGGAGCTGTTTTTT. This encodes CASRALAGELFF.

The chain uses TRBV4-3 and TRBJ1-4; TRBD1 matches 9 bases. Unmatched junction bases numbered 12, after V lost 4 bases and J lost 0 bases. Germline lookup yields CDR1 LGHNA and CDR2 YSLEER. The CDR3 loop spans 19 amino acids. As DNA, the CDR3 is TGCGCCAGCAGCCTTATTTTCGGGACAGGGAACCCAACTAATGAAAAACTGTTTTTT. It specifies CASSLIFGTGNPTNEKLFF.

This clone turned up a few times. The V call is TRBV19, the J call TRBJ2-7, with 7 bases lining up with TRBD1. This CDR3 spans 14 amino acids. The V gene end was trimmed by 3 bases and the J gene end by 9 bases; junction bases not matched to a gene: 11. From germline, CDR1 is LNHDA and CDR2 SQIVND (reference sequence). Here the CDR3 DNA reads TGTGCCAGTAGTATCAACAGGGGCAAGAGTGGGCAGTACGTC. Its translation: CASSINRGKSGQYV.

This chain uses TRBV2 with TRBJ2-1; 10 bases fit TRBD1. Trimming at V came to 3 bases and at J to 2 bases, leaving 22 bases not matched to a gene. This CDR3 contains 22 residues. Germline CDR1 and CDR2: SNHLY and FYNNEI. CDR3 DNA: TGTGCCAGCAGTGACCCCTTCGCGGGGACAGGGGTTTTTCCCCTCACCTACAATGAGCAGTTCTTC. Amino acids: CASSDPFAGTGVFPLTYNEQFF. Filled out from reference TRBV2 and TRBJ2-1, the complete variable domain reads EPEVTQTPSHQVTQMGQEVILRCVPISNHLYFYWYRQILGQKVEFLVSFYNNEISEKSEIFDDQFSVERPDGSNFTLKIRSTKLEDSAMYFCASSDPFAGTGVFPLTYNEQFFGPGTRLTVL.

The V call is TRBV6-6, the J call TRBJ2-3; the match to TRBD1 covers 7 bases. V shed 3 bases, J shed 5 bases, and the junction held 5 bases outside the gene matches. Germline-derived CDR1 and CDR2 are MNHNY and SVGAGI (reference sequence). This CDR3 region has 14 residues. CDR3 in amino acids: CASSYNRGEDTQYF. Here the CDR3 DNA reads TGTGCCAGCAGTTATAACAGGGGCGAAGATACGCAGTATTTT.

The chain couples TRBV7-2 to TRBJ1-6, with D possibly being TRBD1 (6 bases). Deletions cut 2 bases from V and 7 bases from J, with 15 bases between. Germline assignment: CDR1 SGHTA and CDR2 FQGNSA. The CDR3 runs to 16 residues. The CDR3 here is CASSLQGPPGNSPLHF. CDR3 nucleotide sequence: TGTGCCAGCAGCTTACAGGGGCCCCCAGGGAATTCACCCCTCCACTTT. The variable domain in full, with the rest retrieved from reference TRBV7-2 and TRBJ1-6, is GAGVSQSPSNKVTEKGKDVELRCDPISGHTALYWYRQSLGQGLEFLIYFQGNSAPDKSGLPSDRFSAERTGGSVSTLTIQRTQQEDSAVYLCASSLQGPPGNSPLHFGNGTRLTVT.

The chain employs TRBV28 and TRBJ2-3, with 10 bases matching TRBD2. The germline V gene has CDR1 MDHEN and CDR2 SYDVKM. This CDR3 has 15 residues. Unmatched junction bases numbered 3, after V lost 3 bases and J lost 3 bases. This CDR3 reads CASSFPSGGTDTQYF. CDR3 coding DNA: TGTGCCAGCAGTTTCCCTAGCGGGGGAACAGATACGCAGTATTTT.

The V gene is TRBV27, the J gene TRBJ1-4; perhaps TRBD1 as D (6 bases). This CDR3 region has 13 residues. The V and J ends lost 6 bases and 9 bases respectively, with 14 bases between them. The germline CDR1 and CDR2 sequences are MNHEY and SMNVEV (reference sequence). The CDR3 sequence is CASRGTIGQKLFF. The CDR3 DNA sequence: TGTGCCAGCAGGGGGACAATCGGTCAAAAACTGTTTTTT.

A word on this clone: Other DNA sequences within the sample encode an identical CDR3. The chain uses TRBV28 and TRBJ2-1; perhaps TRBD2 as D (7 bases). This CDR3 is built from 14 residues. The V end was cut by 5 bases, the J end by 4 bases, with 12 bases between. The germline V gene has CDR1 MDHEN and CDR2 SYDVKM. CDR3: CASSRGGQYNEQFF. In nucleotides, the CDR3 is TGTGCCAGCAGTAGGGGGGGTCAATACAATGAGCAGTTCTTC.

This clone was observed a handful of times. The chain has TRBV7-9 and TRBJ2-1; 12 bases agree with TRBD2. The length of the CDR3 is 18 residues. From germline, CDR1 is SEHNR and CDR2 FQNEAQ (reference sequence). V lost 5 bases and J lost 8; bases outside the gene matches: 16. The CDR3 bases are TGTGCCAGCAGCCCCCAAAGCCCTCTAGCGGGGGGGGGCGATGAGCAGTTCTTC. Residues: CASSPQSPLAGGGDEQFF.

The chain couples TRBV6-4 to TRBJ2-1; 12 nucleotides align to TRBD1. From germline, CDR1 is MRHNA and CDR2 SNTAGT. The CDR3 length is 16 residues. Germline trimming cut 5 bases from V and 0 bases from J; bases unmatched to any gene: 2. In DNA, the CDR3 is TGTGCCAGCAGTAGGGACAGGGGGCTCTCCTACAATGAGCAGTTCTTC. Its translation is CASSRDRGLSYNEQFF.

This clone was detected once. The rearrangement links TRBV28 to TRBJ2-7, with 9 bases identical to TRBD1. V gave up 2 bases and J gave up 3 bases; unmatched junction bases: 8. Germline CDR1 reads MDHEN; CDR2 reads SYDVKM. CDR3 length equals 16 residues. In DNA form, the CDR3 reads TGTGCCAGCAGTTTAGGGACAGGGCGTCTTAACTACGAGCAGTACTTC. Its translation is CASSLGTGRLNYEQYF.